Described below is a single TCR beta chain sequence and its context. The read gets to within 3 residues of the CDR3 end, and the germline J gene fills in the rest. Germline V lookup: CDR1 MDHEN, CDR2 SYDVKM. V dropped 7 bases and J dropped 0 bases, with 14 bases sitting between them. This CDR3 contains 15 residues. The data stem from a study of Tregs in tolerant kidney transplant recipients. Mixed chimerism was transient after nonmyeloablative marrow transplants from related graft donors. Sequencing was performed with immunoSEQ multiplex PCR; in TCRdb, only in-frame clones are kept and a portion is missing. The sample data list some 30,000 clones.

The sequence came from a human patient who received a combined kidney and bone marrow transplant. Among the T cells, some may be from the graft donor. This chain joins TRBV28 and TRBJ2-3; no reliable D call. Specimen: CD4+ T cells from blood (PBMCs), collected 24 months after the transplant. The chain's CDR3 is CASNIPGTSTDTQYF. The DNA read from the CDR3 is TGTGCCAGCAACATCCCAGGAACTAGCACAGATACG. The full variable domain, in which reference TRBV28 and TRBJ2-3 provide the parts outside the CDR3, is DVKVTQSSRYLVKRTGEKVFLECVQDMDHENMFWYRQDPGLGLRLIYFSYDVKMKEKGDIPEGYSVSREKKERFSLILESASTNQTSMYLCASNIPGTSTDTQYFGPGTRLTVL.